These 5 T cell receptor beta chains were sequenced from one sample in a study of response to subunit inactivated influenza vaccine. TCRdb reprocessed the RT-PCR reads with MiXCR, giving one entry per CDR3 protein. The repertoire holds roughly 670,000 distinct CDR3 sequences, with 14% as singletons. The sequencing used PBMCs from blood, collected 14 days before vaccination. Receptors originate from a man aged 50 to 60 who received an inactivated influenza vaccine.

In its sample, this clonotype was seen many times. The chain is built from TRBV28 and TRBJ2-7; 7 bases agree with TRBD2. The length of the CDR3 is 16 residues. Trimming cost V 4 bases and J 3 bases; bases outside gene matches: 12. CDR1 MDHEN and CDR2 SYDVKM come from the germline V gene. This CDR3 is CASSSGGGVSHYEQYF. CDR3 sequence (DNA): TGTGCCAGCAGTTCCGGGGGAGGGGTTTCCCACTACGAGCAGTACTTC.

This clonotype was recorded a few times. The chain uses TRBV6-5 and TRBJ1-2, with 10 nucleotides matching TRBD1. Germline CDR1 is MNHEY and CDR2 is SVGAGI. With 0 bases clipped from V and 8 bases from J, the junction kept 6 bases outside the gene matches. CDR3 length equals 15 residues. CDR3 amino acids: CASSYSTGGASGYTF. The CDR3 nucleotides read TGTGCCAGCAGTTACTCGACAGGGGGCGCTTCCGGCTACACCTTC.

This clonotype was seen a handful of times. The chain links TRBV11-2 to TRBJ2-1; D perhaps matches TRBD1 (5 bases). Germline lookup yields CDR1 SGHAT and CDR2 FQNNGV. Trimming took off 5 bases at V and 0 bases at J, with 14 bases between the two ends. This CDR3 is 16 amino acids long. CDR3 coding DNA: TGTGCCAGCAGCAGCTATAGGGGCTACTCCTACAATGAGCAGTTCTTC. It specifies CASSSYRGYSYNEQFF.

In this sample, this clonotype turned up a few times. The J gene is TRBJ1-1, the V gene TRBV28, with D uncertain. From germline, CDR1 is MDHEN and CDR2 SYDVKM. This CDR3 has 15 residues. V was clipped by 2 bases and J by 0 bases, with 10 bases between them. The CDR3 sequence is CASSLISAVNTEAFF. The CDR3 DNA reads TGTGCCAGCAGTTTAATTAGTGCGGTGAACACTGAAGCTTTCTTT.

This clonotype has ten or more counts. The chain is built from TRBV12-3 or TRBV12-4 and TRBJ2-1; 8 positions agree with TRBD1. V was clipped by 8 bases and J by 6 bases; unmatched bases: 9. The CDR3 is made up of 14 amino acids. CDR3 sequence: CASRETGVFNEQFF. The CDR3 DNA follows: TGTGCCAGCCGAGAGACAGGGGTGTTCAATGAGCAGTTCTTC.